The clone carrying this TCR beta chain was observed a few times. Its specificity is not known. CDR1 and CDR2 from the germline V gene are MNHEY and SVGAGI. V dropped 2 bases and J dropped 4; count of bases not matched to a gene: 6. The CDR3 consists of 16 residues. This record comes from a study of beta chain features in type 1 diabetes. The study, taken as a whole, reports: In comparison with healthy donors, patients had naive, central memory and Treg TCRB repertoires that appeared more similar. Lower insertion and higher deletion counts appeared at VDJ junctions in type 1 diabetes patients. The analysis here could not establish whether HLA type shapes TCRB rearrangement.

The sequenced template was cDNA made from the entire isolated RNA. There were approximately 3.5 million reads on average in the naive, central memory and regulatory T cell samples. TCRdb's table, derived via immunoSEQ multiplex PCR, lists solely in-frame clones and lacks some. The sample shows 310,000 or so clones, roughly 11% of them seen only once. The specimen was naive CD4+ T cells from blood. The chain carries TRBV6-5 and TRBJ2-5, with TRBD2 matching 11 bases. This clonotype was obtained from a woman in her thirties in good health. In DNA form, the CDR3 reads TGTGCCAGCAGTTACGTCGGCCTAGCGGGAGGAGAGACCCAGTACTTC. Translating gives CASSYVGLAGGETQYF.